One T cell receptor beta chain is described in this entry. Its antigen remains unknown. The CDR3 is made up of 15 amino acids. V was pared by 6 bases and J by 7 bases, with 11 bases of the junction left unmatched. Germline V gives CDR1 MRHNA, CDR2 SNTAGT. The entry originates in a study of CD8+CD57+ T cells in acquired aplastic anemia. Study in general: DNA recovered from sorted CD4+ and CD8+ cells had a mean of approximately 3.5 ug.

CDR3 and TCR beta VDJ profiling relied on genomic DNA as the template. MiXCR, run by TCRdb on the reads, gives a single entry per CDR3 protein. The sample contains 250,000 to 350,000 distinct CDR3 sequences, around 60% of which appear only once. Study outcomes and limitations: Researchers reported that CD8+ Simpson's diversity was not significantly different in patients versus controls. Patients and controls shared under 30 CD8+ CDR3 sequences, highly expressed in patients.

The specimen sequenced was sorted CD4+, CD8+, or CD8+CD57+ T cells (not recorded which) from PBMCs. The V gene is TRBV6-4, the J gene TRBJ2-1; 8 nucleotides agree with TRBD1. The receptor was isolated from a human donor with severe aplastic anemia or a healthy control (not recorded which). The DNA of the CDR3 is TGTGCCAGCAGCGCCGCTCCGACAGGGGAGAATGAGCAGTTCTTC. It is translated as CASSAAPTGENEQFF.